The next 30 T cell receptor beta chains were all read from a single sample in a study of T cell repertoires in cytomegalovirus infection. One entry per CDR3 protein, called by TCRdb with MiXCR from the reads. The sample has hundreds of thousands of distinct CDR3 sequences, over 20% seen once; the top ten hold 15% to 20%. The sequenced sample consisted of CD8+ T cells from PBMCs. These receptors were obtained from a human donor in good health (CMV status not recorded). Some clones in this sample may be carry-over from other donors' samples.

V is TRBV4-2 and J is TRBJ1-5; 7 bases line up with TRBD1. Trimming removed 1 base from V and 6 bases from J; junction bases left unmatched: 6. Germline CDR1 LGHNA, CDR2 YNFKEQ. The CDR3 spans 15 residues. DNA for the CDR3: TGTGCCAGCAGCCAAGTGGAGGGGGCGGGTCAGCCCCAGCATTTT. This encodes CASSQVEGAGQPQHF.

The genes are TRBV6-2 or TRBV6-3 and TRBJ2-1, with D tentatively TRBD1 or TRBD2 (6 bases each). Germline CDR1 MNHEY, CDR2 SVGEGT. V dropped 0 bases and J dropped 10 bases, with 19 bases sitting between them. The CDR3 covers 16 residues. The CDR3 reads CASSYSRKGGWDEQFF. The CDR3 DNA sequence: TGTGCCAGCAGTTACTCGAGAAAGGGGGGCTGGGACGAGCAGTTCTTC.

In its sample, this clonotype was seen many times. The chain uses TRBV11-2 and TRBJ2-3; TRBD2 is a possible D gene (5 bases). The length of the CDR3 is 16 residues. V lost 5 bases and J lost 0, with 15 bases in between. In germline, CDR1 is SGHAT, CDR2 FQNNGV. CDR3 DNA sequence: TGTGCCAGCAGCCCCGGACTCGACCTTAGCACAGATACGCAGTATTTT. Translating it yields CASSPGLDLSTDTQYF.

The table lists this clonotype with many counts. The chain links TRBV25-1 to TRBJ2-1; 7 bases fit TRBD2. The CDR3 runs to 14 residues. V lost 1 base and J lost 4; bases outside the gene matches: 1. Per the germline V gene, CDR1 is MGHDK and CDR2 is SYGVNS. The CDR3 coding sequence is TGTGCCAGCAGTGAATGGGAGGGATACAATGAGCAGTTCTTC. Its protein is CASSEWEGYNEQFF.

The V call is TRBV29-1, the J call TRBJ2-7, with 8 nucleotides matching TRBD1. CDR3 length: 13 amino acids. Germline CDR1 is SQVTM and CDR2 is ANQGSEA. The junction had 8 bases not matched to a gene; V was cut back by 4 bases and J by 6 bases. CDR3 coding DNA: TGCAGCGTTGCCACGGGACAGGTCGGCGAGCAGTACTTC. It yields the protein CSVATGQVGEQYF.

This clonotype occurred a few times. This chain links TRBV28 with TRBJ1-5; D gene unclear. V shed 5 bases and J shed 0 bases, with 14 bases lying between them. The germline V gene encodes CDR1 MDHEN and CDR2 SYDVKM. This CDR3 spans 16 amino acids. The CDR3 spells CASSPPGLFSNQPQHF. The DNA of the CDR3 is TGTGCCAGCAGTCCTCCCGGACTGTTTAGCAATCAGCCCCAGCATTTT.

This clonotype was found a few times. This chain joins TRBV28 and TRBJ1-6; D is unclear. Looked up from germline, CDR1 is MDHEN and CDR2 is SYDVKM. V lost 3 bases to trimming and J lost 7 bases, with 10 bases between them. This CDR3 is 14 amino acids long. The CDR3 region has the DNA TGTGCCAGCAGTTTTCGGGGTGGGAATTCACCCCTCCACTTT. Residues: CASSFRGGNSPLHF.

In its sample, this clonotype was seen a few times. In nucleotides, the CDR3 is TGTGCCACCAGCGGATTTCGACAGGGTGGAGCGGAAAAACTGTTTTTT. Encoded protein: CATSGFRQGGAEKLFF. J is TRBJ1-4 and V is TRBV15; 7 bases fit TRBD1. Germline assignment: CDR1 LNHNV and CDR2 YYDKDF (reference sequence). Trimming at V came to 5 bases and at J to 8 bases, leaving 14 bases not matched to a gene. The length of the CDR3 is 16 residues.

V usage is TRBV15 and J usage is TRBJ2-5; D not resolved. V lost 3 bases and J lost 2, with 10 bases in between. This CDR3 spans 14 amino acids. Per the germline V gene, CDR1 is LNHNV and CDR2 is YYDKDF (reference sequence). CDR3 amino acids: CATSSVDWQETQYF. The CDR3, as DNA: TGTGCCACCAGCAGCGTCGACTGGCAAGAGACCCAGTACTTC.

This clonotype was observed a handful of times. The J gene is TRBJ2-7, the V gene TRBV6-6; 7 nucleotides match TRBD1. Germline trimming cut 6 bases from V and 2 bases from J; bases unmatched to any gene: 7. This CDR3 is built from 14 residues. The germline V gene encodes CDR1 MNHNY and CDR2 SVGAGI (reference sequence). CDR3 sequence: CASSRRGQTYEQYF. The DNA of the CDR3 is TGTGCCAGCAGCCGCCGGGGACAGACCTACGAGCAGTACTTC.

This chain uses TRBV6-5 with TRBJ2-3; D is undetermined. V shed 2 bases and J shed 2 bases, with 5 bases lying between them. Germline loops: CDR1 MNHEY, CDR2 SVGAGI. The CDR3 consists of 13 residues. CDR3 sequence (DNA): TGTGCCAGCAGTTACCCTACCACAGATACGCAGTATTTT. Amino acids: CASSYPTTDTQYF.

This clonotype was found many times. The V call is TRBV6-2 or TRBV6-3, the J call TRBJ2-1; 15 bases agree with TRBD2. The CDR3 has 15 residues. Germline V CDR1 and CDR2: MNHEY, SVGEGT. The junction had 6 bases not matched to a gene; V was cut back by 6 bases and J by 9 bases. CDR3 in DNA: TGTGCCAGCAGCCGTGGACTAGCGGGGGGGCGTGAGCAGTTCTTC. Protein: CASSRGLAGGREQFF.

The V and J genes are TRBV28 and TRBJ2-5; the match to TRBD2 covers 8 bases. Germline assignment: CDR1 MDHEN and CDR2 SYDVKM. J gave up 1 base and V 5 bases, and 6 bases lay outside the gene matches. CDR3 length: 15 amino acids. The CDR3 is CASSPRTSSQETQYF. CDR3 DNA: TGTGCCAGCAGTCCCCGGACTAGCAGCCAAGAGACCCAGTACTTC.

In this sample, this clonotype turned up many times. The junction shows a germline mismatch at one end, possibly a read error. The CDR3 sequence is CASSLAGNTEAFF. DNA of the CDR3: TGTGCCAGCAGCTTAGCGGGTAACACTGAAGCTTTCTTT. This chain connects TRBV12-3 or TRBV12-4 to TRBJ1-1; D call uncertain. This CDR3 has 13 residues.

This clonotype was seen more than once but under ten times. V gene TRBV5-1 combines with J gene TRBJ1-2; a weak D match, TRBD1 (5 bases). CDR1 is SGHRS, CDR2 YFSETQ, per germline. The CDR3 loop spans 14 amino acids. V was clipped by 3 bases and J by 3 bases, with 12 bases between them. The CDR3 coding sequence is TGCGCCAGCAGCTCCCCGGGGCGGGACTATGGCTACACCTTC. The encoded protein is CASSSPGRDYGYTF.

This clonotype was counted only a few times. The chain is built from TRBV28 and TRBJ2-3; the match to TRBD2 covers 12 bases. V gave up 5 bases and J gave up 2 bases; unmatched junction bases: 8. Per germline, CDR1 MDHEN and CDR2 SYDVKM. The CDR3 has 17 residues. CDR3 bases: TGTGCCAGCAGTCCGCTTCGACTAGCGGGGGTCACAGATACGCAGTATTTT. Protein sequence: CASSPLRLAGVTDTQYF.

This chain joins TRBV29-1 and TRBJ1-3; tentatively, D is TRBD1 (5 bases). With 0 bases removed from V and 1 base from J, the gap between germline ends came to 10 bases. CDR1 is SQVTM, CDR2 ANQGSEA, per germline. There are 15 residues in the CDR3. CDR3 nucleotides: TGCAGCGTTGAAGAAGGGGCACTATCTGGAAACACCATATATTTT. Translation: CSVEEGALSGNTIYF.

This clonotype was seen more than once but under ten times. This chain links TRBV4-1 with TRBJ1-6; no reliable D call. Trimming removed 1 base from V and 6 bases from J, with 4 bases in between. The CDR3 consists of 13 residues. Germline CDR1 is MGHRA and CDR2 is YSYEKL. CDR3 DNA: TGCGCCAGCAGCCAAGGACTTAATTCACCCCTCCACTTT. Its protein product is CASSQGLNSPLHF.

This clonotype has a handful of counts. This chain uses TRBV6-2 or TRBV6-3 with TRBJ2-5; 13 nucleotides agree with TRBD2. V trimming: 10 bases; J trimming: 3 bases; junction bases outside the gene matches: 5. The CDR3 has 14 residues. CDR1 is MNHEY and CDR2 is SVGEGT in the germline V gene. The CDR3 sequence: CATDGTSGEETQYF. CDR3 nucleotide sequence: TGTGCCACCGACGGGACTAGCGGGGAAGAGACCCAGTACTTC.

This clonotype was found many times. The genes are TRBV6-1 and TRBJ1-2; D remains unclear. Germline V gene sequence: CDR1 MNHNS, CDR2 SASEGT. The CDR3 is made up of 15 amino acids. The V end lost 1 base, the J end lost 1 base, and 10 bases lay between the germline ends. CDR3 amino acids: CASSEDGWDNYGYTF. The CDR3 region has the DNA TGTGCCAGCAGTGAAGATGGCTGGGATAACTATGGCTACACCTTC.

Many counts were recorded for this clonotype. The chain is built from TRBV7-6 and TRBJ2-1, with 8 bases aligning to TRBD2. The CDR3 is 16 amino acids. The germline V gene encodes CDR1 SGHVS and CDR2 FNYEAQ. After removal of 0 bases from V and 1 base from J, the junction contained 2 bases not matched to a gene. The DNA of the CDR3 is TGTGCCAGCAGCTTAGCCCGGGGGGGATCCTACAATGAGCAGTTCTTC. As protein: CASSLARGGSYNEQFF. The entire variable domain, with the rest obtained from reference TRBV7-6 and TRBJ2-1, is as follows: GAGVSQSPRYKVTKRGQDVALRCDPISGHVSLYWYRQALGQGPEFLTYFNYEAQQDKSGLPNDRFSAERPEGSISTLTIQRTEQRDSAMYRCASSLARGGSYNEQFFGPGTRLTVL.

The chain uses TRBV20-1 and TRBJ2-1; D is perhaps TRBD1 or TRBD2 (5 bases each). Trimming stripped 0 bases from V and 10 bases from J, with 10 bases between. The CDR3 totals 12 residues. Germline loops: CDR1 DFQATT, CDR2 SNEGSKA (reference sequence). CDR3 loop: CSARDLGTEQFF. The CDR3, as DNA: TGCAGTGCTAGAGATCTCGGGACCGAGCAGTTCTTC.

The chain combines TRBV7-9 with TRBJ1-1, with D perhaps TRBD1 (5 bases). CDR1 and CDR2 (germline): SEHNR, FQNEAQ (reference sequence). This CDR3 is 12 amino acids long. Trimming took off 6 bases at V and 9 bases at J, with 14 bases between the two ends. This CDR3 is CASRAGTAKAFF. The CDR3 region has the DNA TGTGCCAGCAGGGCAGGGACGGCAAAAGCTTTCTTT.

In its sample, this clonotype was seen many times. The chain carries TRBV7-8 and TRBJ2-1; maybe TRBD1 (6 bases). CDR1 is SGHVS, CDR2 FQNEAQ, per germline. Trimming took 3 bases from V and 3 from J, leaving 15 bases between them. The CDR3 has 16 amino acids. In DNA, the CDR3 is TGTGCCAGCAGCTTGGAGTCGGCAGGGGACTACAATGAGCAGTTCTTC. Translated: CASSLESAGDYNEQFF.

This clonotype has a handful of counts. DNA of the CDR3: TGTGCCAGCTCCTTACTAGCGGGGGACACAGATACGCAGTATTTT. Its translation is CASSLLAGDTDTQYF. The chain employs TRBV12-3 or TRBV12-4 and TRBJ2-3, with 11 bases aligning to TRBD2. The CDR3 runs 15 residues. V shed 8 bases, J shed 2 bases, and the junction held 6 bases outside the gene matches.

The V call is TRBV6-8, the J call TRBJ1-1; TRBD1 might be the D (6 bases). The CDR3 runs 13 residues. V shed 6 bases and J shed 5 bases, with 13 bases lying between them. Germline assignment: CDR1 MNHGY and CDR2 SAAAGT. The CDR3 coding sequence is TGTGCCAGCAGATTCAGGGGAGGGACTGAAGCTTTCTTT. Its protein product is CASRFRGGTEAFF.

The CDR3 protein is CASSPVLWGEQYF. As DNA, the CDR3 is TGTGCCAGCAGTCCCGTACTGTGGGGCGAGCAGTACTTC. The chain joins TRBV28 to TRBJ2-7; D gene ambiguous. Germline CDR1 is MDHEN and CDR2 is SYDVKM. V was clipped by 5 bases and J by 6 bases, with 14 bases between them. The CDR3 is 13 amino acids.

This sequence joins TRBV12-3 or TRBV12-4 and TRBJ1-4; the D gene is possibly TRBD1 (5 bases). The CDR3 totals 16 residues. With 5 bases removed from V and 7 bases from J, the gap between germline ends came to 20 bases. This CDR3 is CASSGGPGLEGEKLFF. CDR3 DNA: TGTGCCAGCAGTGGTGGTCCGGGACTTGAGGGTGAAAAACTGTTTTTT.

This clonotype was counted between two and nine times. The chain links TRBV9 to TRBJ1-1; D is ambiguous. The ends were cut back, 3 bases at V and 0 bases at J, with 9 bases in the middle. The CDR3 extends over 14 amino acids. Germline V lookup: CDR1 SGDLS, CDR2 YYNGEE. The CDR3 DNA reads TGTGCCAGCAGCGGTAAACACCTGAACACTGAAGCTTTCTTT. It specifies CASSGKHLNTEAFF.

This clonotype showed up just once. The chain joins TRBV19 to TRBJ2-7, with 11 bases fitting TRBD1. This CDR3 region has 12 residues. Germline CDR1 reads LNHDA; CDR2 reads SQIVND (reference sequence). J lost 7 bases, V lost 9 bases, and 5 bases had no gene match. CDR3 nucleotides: TGTGCCAGCGGACAGGGGGCTCGGGAGCAGTACTTC. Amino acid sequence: CASGQGAREQYF.